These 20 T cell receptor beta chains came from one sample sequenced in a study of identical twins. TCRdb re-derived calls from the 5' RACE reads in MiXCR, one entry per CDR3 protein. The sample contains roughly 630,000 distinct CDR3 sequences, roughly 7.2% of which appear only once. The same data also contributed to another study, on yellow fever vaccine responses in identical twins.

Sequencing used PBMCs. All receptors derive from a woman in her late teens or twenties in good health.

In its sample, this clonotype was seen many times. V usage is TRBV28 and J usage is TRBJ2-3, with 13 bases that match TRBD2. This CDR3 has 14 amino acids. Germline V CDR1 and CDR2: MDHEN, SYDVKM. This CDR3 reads CEGLAGVFTDTQYF. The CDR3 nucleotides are TGTGAAGGACTAGCGGGAGTTTTCACAGATACGCAGTATTTT.

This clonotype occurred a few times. CDR3 sequence (DNA): TGTGCCAGCAGCTCGTTGCTAGCGGGGGGAAGCTCCTACAATGAGCAGTTCTTC. Its protein is CASSSLLAGGSSYNEQFF. The rearrangement links TRBV11-1 to TRBJ2-1, with 11 nucleotides matching TRBD2. V lost 4 bases and J lost 0; bases outside the gene matches: 8. The CDR3 consists of 18 residues. Germline V CDR1 and CDR2: SGHAT, FQDESV (reference sequence). The whole variable domain, remainder taken from reference TRBV11-1 and TRBJ2-1, is EAEVAQSPRYKITEKSQAVAFWCDPISGHATLYWYRQILGQGPELLVQFQDESVVDDSQLPKDRFSAERLKGVDSTLKIQPAELGDSAMYLCASSSLLAGGSSYNEQFFGPGTRLTVL.

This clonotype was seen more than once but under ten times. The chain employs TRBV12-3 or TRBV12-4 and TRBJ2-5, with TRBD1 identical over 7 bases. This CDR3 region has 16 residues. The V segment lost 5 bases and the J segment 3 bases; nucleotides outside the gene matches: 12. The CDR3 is CASSPHRPDRKETQYF. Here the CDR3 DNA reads TGTGCCAGCAGTCCACACCGGCCGGACAGGAAAGAGACCCAGTACTTC.

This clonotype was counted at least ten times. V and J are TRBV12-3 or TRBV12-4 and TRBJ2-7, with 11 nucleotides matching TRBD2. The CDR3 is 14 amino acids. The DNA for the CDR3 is TGTGCCAGCAGTCTAGCGGGGGGCCACTACGAGCAGTACGTC. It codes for CASSLAGGHYEQYV.

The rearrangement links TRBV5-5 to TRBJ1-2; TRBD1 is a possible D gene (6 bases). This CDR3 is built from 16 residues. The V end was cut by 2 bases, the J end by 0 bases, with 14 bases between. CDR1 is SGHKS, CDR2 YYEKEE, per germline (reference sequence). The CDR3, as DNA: TGTGCCAGCAGCTTAGGACAGATGCAAGCTAACTATGGCTACACCTTC. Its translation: CASSLGQMQANYGYTF.

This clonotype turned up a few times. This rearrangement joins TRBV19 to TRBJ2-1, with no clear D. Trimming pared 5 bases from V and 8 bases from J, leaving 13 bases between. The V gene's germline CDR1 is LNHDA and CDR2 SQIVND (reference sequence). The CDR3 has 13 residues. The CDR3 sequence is CASSRDEVDEQFF. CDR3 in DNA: TGTGCCAGTAGTCGAGACGAGGTAGATGAGCAGTTCTTC.

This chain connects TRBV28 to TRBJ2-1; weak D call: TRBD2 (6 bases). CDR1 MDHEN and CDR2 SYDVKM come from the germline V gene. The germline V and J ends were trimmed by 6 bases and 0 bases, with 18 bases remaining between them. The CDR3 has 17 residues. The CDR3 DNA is TGTGCCAGCAGCCAAACGGGACTCCACCGCTCCTACAATGAGCAGTTCTTC. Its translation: CASSQTGLHRSYNEQFF.

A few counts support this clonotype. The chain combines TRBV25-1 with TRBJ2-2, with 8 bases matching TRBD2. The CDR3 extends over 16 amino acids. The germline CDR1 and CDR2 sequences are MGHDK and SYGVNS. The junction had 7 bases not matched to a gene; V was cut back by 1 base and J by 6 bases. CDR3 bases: TGTGCCAGCAGTGAATCGGGACTAGGGGGGGCCGGGGAGCTGTTTTTT. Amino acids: CASSESGLGGAGELFF.

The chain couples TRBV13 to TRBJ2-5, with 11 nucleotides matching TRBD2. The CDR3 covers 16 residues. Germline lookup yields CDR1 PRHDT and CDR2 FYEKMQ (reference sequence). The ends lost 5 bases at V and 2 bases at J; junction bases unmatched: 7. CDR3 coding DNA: TGTGCCAGCAGCATCCCTAGCGGGGGGCATCAAGAGACCCAGTACTTC. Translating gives CASSIPSGGHQETQYF.

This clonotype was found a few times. As DNA, the CDR3 is TGCAGTGCTAGAGAGGTGGCAGGGACTGGCAATCAGCCCCAGCATTTT. This translates into CSAREVAGTGNQPQHF. This rearrangement joins TRBV20-1 to TRBJ1-5; possible D gene TRBD1, 5 bases. The germline CDR1 and CDR2 sequences are DFQATT and SNEGSKA (reference sequence). The length of the CDR3 is 16 residues. The V gene lost 0 bases and the J gene lost 2 bases, with 14 bases spanning the gap.

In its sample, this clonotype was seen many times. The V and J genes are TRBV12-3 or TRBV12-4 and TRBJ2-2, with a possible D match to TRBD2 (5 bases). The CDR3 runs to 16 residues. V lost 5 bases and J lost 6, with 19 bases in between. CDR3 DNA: TGTGCCAGCAGTCCCGAGGGATTCGCCAAATCCGGGGAGCTGTTTTTT. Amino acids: CASSPEGFAKSGELFF.

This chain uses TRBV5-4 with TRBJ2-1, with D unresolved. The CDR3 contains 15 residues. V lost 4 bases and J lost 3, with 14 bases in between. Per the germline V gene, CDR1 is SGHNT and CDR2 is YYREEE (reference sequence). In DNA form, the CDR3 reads TGTGCCAGCAGCCCAGGCGCCGGATTCTACAATGAGCAGTTCTTC. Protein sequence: CASSPGAGFYNEQFF.

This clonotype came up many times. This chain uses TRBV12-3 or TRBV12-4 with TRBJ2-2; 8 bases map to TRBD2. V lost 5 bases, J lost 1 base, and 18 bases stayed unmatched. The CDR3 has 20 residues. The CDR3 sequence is CASSPRGSGIYTGNTGELFF. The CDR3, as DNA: TGTGCCAGCAGTCCCCGAGGTAGCGGGATATATACGGGGAACACCGGGGAGCTGTTTTTT.

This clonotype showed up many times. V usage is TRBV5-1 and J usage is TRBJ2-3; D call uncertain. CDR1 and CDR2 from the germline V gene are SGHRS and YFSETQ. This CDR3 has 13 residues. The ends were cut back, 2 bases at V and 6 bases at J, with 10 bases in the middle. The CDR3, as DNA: TGCGCCAGCAGCTTCTCCATATTCGATACGCAGTATTTT. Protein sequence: CASSFSIFDTQYF.

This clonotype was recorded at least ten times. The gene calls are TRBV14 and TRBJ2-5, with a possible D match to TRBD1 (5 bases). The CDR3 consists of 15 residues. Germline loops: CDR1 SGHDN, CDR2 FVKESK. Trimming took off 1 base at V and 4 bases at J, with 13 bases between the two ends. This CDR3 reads CASSQGRSGLETQYF. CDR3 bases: TGTGCCAGCAGCCAAGGCCGATCAGGGTTAGAGACCCAGTACTTC.

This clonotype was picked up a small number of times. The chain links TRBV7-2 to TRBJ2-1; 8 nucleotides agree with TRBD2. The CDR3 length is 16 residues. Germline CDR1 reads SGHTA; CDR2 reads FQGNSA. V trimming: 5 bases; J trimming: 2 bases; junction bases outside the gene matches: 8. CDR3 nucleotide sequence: TGTGCCAGCAGCCCACGGGGGGGGAGACCCTACAATGAGCAGTTCTTC. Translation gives CASSPRGGRPYNEQFF.

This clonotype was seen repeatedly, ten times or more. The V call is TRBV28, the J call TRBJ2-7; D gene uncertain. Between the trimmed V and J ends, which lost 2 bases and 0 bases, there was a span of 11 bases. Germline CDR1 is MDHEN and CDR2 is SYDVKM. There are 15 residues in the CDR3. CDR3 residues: CASSLGLLSSYEQYF. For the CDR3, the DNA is TGTGCCAGCAGTTTAGGGCTACTGAGCTCCTACGAGCAGTACTTC.

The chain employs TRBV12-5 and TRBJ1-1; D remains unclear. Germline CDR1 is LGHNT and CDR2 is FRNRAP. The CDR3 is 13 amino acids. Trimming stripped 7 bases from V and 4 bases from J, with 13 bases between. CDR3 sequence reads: CASASSGVTEAFF. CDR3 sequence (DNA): TGTGCTAGTGCTTCTAGCGGGGTCACTGAAGCTTTCTTT.

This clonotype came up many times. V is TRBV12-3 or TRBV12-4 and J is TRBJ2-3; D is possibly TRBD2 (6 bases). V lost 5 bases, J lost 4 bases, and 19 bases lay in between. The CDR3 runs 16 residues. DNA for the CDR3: TGTGCCAGCAGTGCCATTGGGGGGATTGGCGCAGATACGCAGTATTTT. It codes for CASSAIGGIGADTQYF.

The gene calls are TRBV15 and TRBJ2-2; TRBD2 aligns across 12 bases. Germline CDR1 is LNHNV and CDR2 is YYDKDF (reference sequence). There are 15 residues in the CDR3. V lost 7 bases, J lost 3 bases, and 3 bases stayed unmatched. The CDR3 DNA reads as TGTGCCACCACCCGACTAGCGGGAGACACCGGGGAGCTGTTTTTT. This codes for CATTRLAGDTGELFF.